This T cell receptor beta chain was profiled in a study of T cells after yellow fever vaccination. In TCRdb, the 5' RACE reads were re-called with MiXCR into one record per CDR3 protein. This table holds around 600,000 distinct CDR3 sequences, 9% to 15% found once. This clonotype was found many times. The junction departs from germline at one end; a sequencing error may be responsible. The CDR3 has 12 residues. Germline CDR1 and CDR2: SGHRS and YFSETQ. The specimen was PBMCs, collected on the day of the yellow fever booster vaccination. The gene calls are TRBV5-1 and TRBJ2-5; D not resolved. The origin of this receptor is a man aged 25-40 years who received the YFV17D yellow fever vaccine. CDR3 region: CASSLDGETQYF. DNA for the CDR3: TGTGCCAGCAGCTTAGACGGAGAGACCCAGTACTTC.